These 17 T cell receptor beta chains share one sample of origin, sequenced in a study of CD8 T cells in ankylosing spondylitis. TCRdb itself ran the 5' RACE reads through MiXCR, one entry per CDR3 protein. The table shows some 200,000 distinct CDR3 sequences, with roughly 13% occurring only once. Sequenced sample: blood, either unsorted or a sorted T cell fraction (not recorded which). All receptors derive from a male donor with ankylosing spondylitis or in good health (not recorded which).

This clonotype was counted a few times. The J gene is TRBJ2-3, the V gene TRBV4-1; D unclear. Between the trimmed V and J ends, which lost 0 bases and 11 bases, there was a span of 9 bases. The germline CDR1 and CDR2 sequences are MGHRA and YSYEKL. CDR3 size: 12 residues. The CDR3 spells CASSQDSSRQYF. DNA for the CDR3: TGCGCCAGCAGCCAAGATAGTTCACGGCAGTATTTT.

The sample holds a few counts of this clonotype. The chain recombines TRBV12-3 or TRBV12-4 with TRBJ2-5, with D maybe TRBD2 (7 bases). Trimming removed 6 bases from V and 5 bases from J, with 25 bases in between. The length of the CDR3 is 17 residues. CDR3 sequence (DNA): TGTGCCAGCAGCCCTACCATTCGCGGGGGCCAGGGGGAGACCCAGTACTTC. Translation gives CASSPTIRGGQGETQYF.

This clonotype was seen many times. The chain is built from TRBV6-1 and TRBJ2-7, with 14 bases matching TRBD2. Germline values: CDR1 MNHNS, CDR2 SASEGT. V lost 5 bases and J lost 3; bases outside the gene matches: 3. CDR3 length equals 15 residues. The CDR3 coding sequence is TGTGCCAGCAGTCCCGGACTAGCGGGAGGCTACGAGCAGTACTTC. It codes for CASSPGLAGGYEQYF.

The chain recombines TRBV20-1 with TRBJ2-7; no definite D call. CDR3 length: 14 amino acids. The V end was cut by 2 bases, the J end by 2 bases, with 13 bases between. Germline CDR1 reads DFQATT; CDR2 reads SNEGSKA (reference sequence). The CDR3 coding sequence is TGCAGTGCTAGATTAGTCAGCCGGCCCTACGAGCAGTACTTC. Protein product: CSARLVSRPYEQYF.

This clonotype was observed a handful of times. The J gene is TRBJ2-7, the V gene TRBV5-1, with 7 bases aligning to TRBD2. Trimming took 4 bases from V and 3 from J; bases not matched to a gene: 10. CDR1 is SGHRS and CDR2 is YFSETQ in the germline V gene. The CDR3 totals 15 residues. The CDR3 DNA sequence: TGCGCCAGCAGCCCGGGGGAGGGCTACCTCTACGAGCAGTACTTC. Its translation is CASSPGEGYLYEQYF.

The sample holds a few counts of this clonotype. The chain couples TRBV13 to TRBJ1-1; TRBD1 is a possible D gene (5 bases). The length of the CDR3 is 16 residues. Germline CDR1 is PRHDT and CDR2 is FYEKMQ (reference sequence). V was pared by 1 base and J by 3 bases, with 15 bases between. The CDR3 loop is CASSLDRPGVHTEAFF. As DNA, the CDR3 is TGTGCCAGCAGCTTAGACCGTCCGGGGGTGCACACTGAAGCTTTCTTT.

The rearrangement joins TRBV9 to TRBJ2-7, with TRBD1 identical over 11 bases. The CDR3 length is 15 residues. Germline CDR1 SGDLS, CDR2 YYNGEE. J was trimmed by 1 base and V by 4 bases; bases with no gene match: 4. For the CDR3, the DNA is TGTGCCAGCAGCACCGGACAGGGGGCATCCTACGAGCAGTACTTC. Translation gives CASSTGQGASYEQYF.

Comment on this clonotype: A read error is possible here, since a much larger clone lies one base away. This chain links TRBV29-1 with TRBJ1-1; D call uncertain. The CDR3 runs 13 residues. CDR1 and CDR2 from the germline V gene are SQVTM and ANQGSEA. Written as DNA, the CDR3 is TGCAGCGTTGACGGGTTTGAGAACACTAAAGCTTTCTTT. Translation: CSVDGFENTKAFF.

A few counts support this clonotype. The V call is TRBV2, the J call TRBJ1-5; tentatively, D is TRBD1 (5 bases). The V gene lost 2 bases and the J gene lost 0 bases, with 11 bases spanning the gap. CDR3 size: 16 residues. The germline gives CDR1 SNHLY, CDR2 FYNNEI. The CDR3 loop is CASSEFQGYSNQPQHF. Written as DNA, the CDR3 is TGTGCCAGCAGTGAATTCCAGGGATATAGCAATCAGCCCCAGCATTTT. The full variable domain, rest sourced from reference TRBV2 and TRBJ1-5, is EPEVTQTPSHQVTQMGQEVILRCVPISNHLYFYWYRQILGQKVEFLVSFYNNEISEKSEIFDDQFSVERPDGSNFTLKIRSTKLEDSAMYFCASSEFQGYSNQPQHFGDGTRLSIL.

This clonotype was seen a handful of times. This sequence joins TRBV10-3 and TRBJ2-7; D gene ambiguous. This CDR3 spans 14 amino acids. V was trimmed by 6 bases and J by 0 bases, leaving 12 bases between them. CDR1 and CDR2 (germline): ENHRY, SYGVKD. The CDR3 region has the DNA TGTGCCATCAGGGACGTACTTAGCTCCTACGAGCAGTACTTC. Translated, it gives CAIRDVLSSYEQYF.

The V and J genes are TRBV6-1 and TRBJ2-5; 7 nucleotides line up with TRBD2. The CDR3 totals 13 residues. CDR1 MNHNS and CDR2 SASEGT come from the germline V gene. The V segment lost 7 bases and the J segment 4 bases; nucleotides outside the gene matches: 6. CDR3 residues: CASTPREGETQYF. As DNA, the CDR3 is TGTGCCAGCACCCCCAGGGAGGGAGAGACCCAGTACTTC.

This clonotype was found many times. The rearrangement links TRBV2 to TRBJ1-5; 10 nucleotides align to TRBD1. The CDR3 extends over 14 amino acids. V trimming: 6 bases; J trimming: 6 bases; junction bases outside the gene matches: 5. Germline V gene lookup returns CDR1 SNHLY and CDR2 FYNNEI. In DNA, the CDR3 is TGTGCCAGCAGGGACAGGGGGTTAGGTCAGCCCCAGCATTTT. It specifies CASRDRGLGQPQHF.

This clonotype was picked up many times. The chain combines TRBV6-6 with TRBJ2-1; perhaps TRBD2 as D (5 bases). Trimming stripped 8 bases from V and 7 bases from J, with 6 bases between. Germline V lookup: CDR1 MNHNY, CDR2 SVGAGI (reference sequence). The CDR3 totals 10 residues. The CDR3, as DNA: TGTGCCAGCGGGAGAAATGAGCAGTTCTTC. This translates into CASGRNEQFF.

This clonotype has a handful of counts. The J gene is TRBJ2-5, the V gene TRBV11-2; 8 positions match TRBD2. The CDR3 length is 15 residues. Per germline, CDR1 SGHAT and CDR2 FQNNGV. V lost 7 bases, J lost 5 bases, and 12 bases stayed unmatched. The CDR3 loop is CASTARAGDVETQYF. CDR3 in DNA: TGTGCCAGCACCGCACGAGCGGGAGATGTGGAGACCCAGTACTTC.

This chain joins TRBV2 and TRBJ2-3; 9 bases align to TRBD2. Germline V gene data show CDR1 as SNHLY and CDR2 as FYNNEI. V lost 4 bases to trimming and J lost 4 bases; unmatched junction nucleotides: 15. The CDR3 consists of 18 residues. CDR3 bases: TGTGCCAGCAGTGGGTGGGGGACTAGCTTACACCCCCCAGATACGCAGTATTTT. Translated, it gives CASSGWGTSLHPPDTQYF.

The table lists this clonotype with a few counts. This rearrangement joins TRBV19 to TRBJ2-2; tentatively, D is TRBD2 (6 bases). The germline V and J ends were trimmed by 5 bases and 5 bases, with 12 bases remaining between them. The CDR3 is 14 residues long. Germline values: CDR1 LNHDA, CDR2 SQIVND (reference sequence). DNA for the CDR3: TGTGCCAGTAGTTCACCGGGGGAGACCGGGGAGCTGTTTTTT. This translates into CASSSPGETGELFF.

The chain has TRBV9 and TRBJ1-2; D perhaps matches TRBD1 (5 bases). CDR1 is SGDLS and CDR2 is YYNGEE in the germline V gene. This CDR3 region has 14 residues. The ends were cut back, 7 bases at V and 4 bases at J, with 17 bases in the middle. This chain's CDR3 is CASGGILTSYGYTF. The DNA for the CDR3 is TGTGCCAGCGGGGGGATTTTGACGAGCTATGGCTACACCTTC.